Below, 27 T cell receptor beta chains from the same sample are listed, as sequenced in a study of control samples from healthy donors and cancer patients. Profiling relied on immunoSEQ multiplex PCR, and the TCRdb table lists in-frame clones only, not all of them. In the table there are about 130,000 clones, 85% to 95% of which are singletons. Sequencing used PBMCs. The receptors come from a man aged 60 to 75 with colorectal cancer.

CDR3 DNA: TGTGCCAGCGATGAGGCGGGGGGCTCCTACGAGCAGTACTTC. It translates to CASDEAGGSYEQYF. The rearrangement uses TRBV6-6 and TRBJ2-7; 8 nucleotides match TRBD2. J was trimmed by 0 bases and V by 8 bases; bases with no gene match: 6. In germline, CDR1 is MNHNY, CDR2 SVGAGI (reference sequence). There are 14 residues in the CDR3.

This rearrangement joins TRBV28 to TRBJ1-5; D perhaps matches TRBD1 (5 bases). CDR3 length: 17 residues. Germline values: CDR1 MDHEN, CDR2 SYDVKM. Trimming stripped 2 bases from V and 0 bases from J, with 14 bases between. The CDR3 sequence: CASSLERGTYSNQPQHF. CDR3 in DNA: TGTGCCAGCAGTTTAGAACGGGGCACCTATAGCAATCAGCCCCAGCATTTT.

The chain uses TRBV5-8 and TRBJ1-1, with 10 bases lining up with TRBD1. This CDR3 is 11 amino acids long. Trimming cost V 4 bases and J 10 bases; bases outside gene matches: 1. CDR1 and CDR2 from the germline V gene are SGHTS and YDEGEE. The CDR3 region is CASSRDRGAFF. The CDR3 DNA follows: TGTGCCAGCAGCAGGGACAGGGGAGCTTTCTTT.

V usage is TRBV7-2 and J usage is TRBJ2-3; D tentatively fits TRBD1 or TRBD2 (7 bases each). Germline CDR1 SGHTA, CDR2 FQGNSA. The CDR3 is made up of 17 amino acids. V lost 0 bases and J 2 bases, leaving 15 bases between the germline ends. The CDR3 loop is CASSLAPRGGSTDTQYF. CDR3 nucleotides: TGTGCCAGCAGCTTAGCGCCCAGGGGGGGGTCCACAGATACGCAGTATTTT.

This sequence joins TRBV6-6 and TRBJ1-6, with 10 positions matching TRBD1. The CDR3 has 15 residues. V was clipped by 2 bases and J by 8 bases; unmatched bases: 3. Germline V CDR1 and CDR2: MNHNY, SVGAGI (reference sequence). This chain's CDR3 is CASSYDGTGDSPLHF. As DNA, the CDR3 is TGTGCCAGCAGTTACGACGGGACAGGGGATTCACCCCTCCACTTT.

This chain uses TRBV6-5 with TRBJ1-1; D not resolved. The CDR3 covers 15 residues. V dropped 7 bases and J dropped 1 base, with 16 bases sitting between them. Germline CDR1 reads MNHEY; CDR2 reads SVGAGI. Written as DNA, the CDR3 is TGTGCCAGCACCCGATTTACAACTGGGAACACTGAAGCTTTCTTT. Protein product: CASTRFTTGNTEAFF.

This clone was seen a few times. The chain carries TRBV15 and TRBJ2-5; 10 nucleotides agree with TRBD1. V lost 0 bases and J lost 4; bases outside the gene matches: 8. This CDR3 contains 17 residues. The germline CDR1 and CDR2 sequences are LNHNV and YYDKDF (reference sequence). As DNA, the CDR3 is TGTGCCACCAGCAGAGATCTGCGACAGGGGGCGGGAGAGACCCAGTACTTC. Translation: CATSRDLRQGAGETQYF.

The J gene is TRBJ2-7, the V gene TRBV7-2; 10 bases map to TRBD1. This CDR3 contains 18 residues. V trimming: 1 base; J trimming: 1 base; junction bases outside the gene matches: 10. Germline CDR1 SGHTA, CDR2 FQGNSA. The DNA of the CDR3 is TGTGCCAGCAGCTTAGAGGCTGTGGGACAGGGGCCTTCCTACGAGCAGTACTTC. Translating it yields CASSLEAVGQGPSYEQYF.

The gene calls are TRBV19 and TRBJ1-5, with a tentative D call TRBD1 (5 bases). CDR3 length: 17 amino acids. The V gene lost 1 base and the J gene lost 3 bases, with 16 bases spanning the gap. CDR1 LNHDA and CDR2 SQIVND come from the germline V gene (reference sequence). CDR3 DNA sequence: TGTGCCAGTAGTATAGGGGGCGGGCGGTACGACAATCAGCCCCAGCATTTT. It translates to CASSIGGGRYDNQPQHF.

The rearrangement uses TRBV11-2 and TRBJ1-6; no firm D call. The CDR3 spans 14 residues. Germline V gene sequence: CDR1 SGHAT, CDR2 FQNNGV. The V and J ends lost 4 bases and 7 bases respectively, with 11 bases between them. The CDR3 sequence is CASSSLTGNSPLHF. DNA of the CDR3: TGTGCCAGCAGCTCCCTGACCGGGAATTCACCCCTCCACTTT.

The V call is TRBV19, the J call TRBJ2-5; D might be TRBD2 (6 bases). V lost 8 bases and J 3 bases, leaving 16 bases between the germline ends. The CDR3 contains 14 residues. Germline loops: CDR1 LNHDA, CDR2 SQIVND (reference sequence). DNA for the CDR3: TGTGCCAGTGGTTCCGCGTCGGGAGAAGAGACCCAGTACTTC. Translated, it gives CASGSASGEETQYF.

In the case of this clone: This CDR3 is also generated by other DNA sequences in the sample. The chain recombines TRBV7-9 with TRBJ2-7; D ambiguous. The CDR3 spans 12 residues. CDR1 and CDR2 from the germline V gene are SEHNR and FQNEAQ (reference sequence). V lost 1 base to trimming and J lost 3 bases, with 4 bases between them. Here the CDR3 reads CASSLVGYEQYF. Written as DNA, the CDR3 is TGTGCCAGCAGCTTAGTCGGCTACGAGCAGTACTTC. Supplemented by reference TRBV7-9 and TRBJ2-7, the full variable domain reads DTGVSQNPRHKITKRGQNVTFRCDPISEHNRLYWYRQTLGQGPEFLTYFQNEAQLEKSRLLSDRFSAERPKGSFSTLEIQRTEQGDSAMYLCASSLVGYEQYFGPGTRLTVT.

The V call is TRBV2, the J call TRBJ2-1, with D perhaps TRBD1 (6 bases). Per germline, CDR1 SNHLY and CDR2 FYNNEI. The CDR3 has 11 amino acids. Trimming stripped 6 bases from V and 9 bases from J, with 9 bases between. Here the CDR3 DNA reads TGTGCCAGCAGGATCAGGGGTGAGCAGTTCTTC. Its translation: CASRIRGEQFF.

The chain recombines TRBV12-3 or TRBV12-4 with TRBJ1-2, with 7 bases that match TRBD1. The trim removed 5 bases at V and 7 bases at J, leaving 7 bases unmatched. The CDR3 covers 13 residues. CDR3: CASSLTGPPGYTF. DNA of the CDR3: TGTGCCAGCAGTCTGACAGGGCCCCCTGGCTACACCTTC.

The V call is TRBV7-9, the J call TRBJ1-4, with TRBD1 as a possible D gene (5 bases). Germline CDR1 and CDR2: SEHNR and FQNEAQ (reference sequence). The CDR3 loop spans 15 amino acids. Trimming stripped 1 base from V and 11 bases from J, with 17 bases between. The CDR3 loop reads CASSLESQAGTKLFF. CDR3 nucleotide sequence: TGTGCCAGCAGCTTAGAATCCCAGGCTGGGACGAAACTGTTTTTT. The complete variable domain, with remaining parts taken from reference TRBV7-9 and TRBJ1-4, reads DTGVSQNPRHKITKRGQNVTFRCDPISEHNRLYWYRQTLGQGPEFLTYFQNEAQLEKSRLLSDRFSAERPKGSFSTLEIQRTEQGDSAMYLCASSLESQAGTKLFFGSGTQLSVL.

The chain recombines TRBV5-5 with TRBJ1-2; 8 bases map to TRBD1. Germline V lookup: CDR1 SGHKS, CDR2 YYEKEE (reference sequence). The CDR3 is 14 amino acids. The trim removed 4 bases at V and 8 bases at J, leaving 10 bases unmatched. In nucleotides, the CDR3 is TGTGCCAGCAGCCTAACAGGGGGAGGAGAGGGCTACACCTTC. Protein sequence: CASSLTGGGEGYTF.

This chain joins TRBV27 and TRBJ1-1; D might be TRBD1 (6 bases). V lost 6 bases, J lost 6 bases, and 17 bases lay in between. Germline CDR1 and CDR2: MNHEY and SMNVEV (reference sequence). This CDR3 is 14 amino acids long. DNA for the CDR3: TGTGCCAGCAGAAAGGGGGGGGGCTCGGCTGAAGCTTTCTTT. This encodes CASRKGGGSAEAFF.

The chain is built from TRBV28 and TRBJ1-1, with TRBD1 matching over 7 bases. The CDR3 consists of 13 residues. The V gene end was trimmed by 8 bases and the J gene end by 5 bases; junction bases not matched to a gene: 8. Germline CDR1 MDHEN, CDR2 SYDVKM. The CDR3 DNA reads TGTGCCAGCGCTGGAGGGGGCAAGACTGAAGCTTTCTTT. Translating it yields CASAGGGKTEAFF.

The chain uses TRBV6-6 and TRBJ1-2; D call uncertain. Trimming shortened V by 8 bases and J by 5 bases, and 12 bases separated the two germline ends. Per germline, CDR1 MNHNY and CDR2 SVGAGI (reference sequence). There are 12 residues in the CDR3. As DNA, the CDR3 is TGTGCCAGCCGTGGGGTCGGGTATGGCTACACCTTC. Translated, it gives CASRGVGYGYTF.

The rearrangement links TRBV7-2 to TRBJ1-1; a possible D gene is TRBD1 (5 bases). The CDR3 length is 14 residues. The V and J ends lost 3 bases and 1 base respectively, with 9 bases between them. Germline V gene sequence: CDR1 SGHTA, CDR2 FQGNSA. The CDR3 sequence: CASSFSGTNTEAFF. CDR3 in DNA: TGTGCCAGCAGCTTTTCAGGGACGAACACTGAAGCTTTCTTT.

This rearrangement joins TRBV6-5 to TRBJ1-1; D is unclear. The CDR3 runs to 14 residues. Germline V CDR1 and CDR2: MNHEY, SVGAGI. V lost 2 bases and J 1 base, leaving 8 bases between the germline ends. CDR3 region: CASSYGQRNTEAFF. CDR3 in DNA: TGTGCCAGCAGTTACGGTCAAAGGAACACTGAAGCTTTCTTT.

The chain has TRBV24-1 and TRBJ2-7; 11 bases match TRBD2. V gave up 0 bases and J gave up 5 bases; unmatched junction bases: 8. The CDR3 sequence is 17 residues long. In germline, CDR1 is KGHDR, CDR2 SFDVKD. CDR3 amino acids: CATSDLNSGGAGDEQYF. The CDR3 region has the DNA TGTGCCACCAGTGATTTGAATAGCGGGGGGGCGGGAGACGAGCAGTACTTC.

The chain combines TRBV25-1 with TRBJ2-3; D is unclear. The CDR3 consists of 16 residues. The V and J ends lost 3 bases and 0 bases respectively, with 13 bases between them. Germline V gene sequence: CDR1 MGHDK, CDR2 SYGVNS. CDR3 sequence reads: CASSDYRDSSTDTQYF. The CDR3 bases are TGTGCCAGCAGTGACTACAGAGACTCTAGCACAGATACGCAGTATTTT. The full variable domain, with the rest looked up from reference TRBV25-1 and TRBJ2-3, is EADIYQTPRYLVIGTGKKITLECSQTMGHDKMYWYQQDPGMELHLIHYSYGVNSTEKGDLSSESTVSRIRTEHFPLTLESARPSHTSQYLCASSDYRDSSTDTQYFGPGTRLTVL.

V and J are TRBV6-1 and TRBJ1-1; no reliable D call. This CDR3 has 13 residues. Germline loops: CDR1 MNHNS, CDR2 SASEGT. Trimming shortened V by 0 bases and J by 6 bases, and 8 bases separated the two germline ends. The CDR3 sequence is CASSEALTSEAFF. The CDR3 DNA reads TGTGCCAGCAGTGAAGCGCTGACCTCTGAAGCTTTCTTT.

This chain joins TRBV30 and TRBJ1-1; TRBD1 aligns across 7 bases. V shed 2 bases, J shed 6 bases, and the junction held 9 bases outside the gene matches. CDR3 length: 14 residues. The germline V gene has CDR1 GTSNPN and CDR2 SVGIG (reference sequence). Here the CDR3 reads CAWSPIQGTAEAFF. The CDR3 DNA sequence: TGTGCCTGGAGTCCAATCCAAGGGACAGCTGAAGCTTTCTTT. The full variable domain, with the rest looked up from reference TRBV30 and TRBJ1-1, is SQTIHQWPATLVQPVGSPLSLECTVEGTSNPNLYWYRQAAGRGLQLLFYSVGIGQISSEVPQNLSASRPQDRQFILSSKKLLLSDSGFYLCAWSPIQGTAEAFFGQGTRLTVV.

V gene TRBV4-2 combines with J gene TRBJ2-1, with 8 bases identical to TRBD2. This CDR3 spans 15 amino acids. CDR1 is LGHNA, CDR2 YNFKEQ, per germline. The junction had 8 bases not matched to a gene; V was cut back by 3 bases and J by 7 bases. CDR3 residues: CASSHTGGGLNEQFF. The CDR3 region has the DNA TGTGCCAGCAGCCATACGGGCGGGGGGCTGAATGAGCAGTTCTTC.

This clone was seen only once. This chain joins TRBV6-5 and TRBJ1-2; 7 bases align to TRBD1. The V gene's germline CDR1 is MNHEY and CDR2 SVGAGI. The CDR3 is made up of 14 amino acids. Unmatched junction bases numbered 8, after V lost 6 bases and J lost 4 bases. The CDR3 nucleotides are TGTGCCAGCAGGCCCGGACAGGAATTCTATGGCTACACCTTC. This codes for CASRPGQEFYGYTF.